This T cell receptor (beta chain) comes out of a study of blood T cell repertoires in COVID-19. Study overall: Some COVID-19 samples were acute and others convalescent; all came from the United States, Italy and Spain.

The protocol was immunoSEQ multiplex PCR, while the TCRdb copy is restricted to in-frame clones and leaves out a portion. The data show under 200,000 clones, around two thirds seen once. There are 16 residues in the CDR3. Germline lookup yields CDR1 SGHAT and CDR2 FQNNGV. The V end lost 1 base, the J end lost 5 bases, and 14 bases lay between the germline ends. The V gene is TRBV11-2, the J gene TRBJ2-2; possibly TRBD2 for D (6 bases). The material sequenced was peripheral blood. The sequence came from an elderly woman with acute or convalescent COVID-19. The CDR3 sequence is CASSLVHGSSTGELFF. The CDR3 DNA is TGTGCCAGCAGCTTAGTCCACGGGAGCAGTACCGGGGAGCTGTTTTTT.